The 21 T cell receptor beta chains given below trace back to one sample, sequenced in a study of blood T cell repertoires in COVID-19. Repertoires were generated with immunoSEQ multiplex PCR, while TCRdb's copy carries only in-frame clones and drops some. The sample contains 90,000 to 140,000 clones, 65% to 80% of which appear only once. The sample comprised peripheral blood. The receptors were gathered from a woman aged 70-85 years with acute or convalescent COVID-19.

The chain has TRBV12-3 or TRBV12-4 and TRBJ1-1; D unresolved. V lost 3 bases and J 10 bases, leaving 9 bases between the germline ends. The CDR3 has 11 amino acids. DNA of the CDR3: TGTGCCAGCAGTTTCGACTTACCAGCTTTCTTT. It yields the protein CASSFDLPAFF.

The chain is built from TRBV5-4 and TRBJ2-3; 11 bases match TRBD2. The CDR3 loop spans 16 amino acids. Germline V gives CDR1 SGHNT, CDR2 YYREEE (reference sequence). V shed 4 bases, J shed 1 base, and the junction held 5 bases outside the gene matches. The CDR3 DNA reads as TGTGCCAGCAGCCTGGGGACTAGCGGTCGCACAGATACGCAGTATTTT. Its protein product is CASSLGTSGRTDTQYF.

Here the CDR3 DNA reads TGTGCCAGCAGTTTATGGGGGGGGACTGAAGCTTTCTTT. Protein sequence: CASSLWGGTEAFF. This sequence joins TRBV12-3 or TRBV12-4 and TRBJ1-1; D perhaps matches TRBD1 (5 bases). The CDR3 consists of 13 residues. V was trimmed by 2 bases and J by 5 bases, leaving 9 bases between them.

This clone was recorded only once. CDR3 amino acids: CSVEDPWGGGDPDTQYF. CDR3 nucleotide sequence: TGCAGCGTTGAAGATCCCTGGGGCGGGGGGGACCCAGATACGCAGTATTTT. The chain carries TRBV29-1 and TRBJ2-3, with TRBD2 matching 9 bases. V shed 0 bases and J 4 bases; nucleotides not matched to a gene: 11. The CDR3 is 17 residues long. The germline V gene has CDR1 SQVTM and CDR2 ANQGSEA.

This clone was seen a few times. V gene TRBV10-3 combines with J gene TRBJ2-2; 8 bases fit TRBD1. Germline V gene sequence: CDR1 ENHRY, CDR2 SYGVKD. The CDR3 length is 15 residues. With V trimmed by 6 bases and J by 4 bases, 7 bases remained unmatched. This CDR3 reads CAISGQGTSTGELFF. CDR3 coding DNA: TGTGCCATCAGCGGACAGGGAACATCCACCGGGGAGCTGTTTTTT.

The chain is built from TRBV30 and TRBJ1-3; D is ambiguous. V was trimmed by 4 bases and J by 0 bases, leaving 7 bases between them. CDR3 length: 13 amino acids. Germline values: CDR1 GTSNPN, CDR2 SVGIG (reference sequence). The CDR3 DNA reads TGTGCCTGGACGTACAGCTCTGGAAACACCATATATTTT. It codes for CAWTYSSGNTIYF.

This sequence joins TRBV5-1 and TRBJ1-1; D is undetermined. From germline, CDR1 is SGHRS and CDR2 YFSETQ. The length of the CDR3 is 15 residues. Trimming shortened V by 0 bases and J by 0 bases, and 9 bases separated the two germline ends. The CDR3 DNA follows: TGCGCCAGCAGCTTGGCTCGGGGAATGAACACTGAAGCTTTCTTT. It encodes CASSLARGMNTEAFF.

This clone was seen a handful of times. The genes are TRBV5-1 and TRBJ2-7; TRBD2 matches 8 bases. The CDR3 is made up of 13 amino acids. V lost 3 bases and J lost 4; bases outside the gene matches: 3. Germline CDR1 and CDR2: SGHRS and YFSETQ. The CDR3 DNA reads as TGCGCCAGCAGCTCCGGGAGGGAGTACGAGCAGTACTTC. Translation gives CASSSGREYEQYF.

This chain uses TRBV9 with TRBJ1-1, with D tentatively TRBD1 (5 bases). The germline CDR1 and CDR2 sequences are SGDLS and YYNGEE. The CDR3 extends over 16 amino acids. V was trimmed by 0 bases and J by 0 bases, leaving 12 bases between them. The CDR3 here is CASSVVPGGMNTEAFF. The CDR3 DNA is TGTGCCAGCAGCGTAGTGCCCGGGGGTATGAACACTGAAGCTTTCTTT.

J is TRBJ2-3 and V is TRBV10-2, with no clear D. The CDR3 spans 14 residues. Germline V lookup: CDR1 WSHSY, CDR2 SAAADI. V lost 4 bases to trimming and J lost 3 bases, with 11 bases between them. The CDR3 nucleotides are TGCGCCAGCAGTGCAGCAGGATATACAGATACGCAGTATTTT. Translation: CASSAAGYTDTQYF.

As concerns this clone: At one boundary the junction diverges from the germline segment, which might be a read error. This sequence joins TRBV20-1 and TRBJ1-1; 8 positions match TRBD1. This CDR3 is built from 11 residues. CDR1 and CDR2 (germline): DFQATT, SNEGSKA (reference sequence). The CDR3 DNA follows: TGCAGTGCTCCTCGGACAGGGTTCTTGGTATTT. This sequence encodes CSAPRTGFLVF.

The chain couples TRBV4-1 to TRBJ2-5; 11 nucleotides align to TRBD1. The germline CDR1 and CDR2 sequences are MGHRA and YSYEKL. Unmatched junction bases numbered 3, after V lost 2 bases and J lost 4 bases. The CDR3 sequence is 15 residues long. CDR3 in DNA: TGCGCCAGCAGCCAAAGGACAGGGGGCGGAGAGACCCAGTACTTC. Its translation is CASSQRTGGGETQYF.

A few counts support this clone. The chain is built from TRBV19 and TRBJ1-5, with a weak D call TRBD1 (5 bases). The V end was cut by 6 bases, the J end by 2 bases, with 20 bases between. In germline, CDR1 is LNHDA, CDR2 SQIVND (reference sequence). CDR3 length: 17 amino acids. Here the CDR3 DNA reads TGTGCCAGTAGAGACGGATTAGGGGACTTTCGCAATCAGCCCCAGCATTTT. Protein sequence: CASRDGLGDFRNQPQHF.

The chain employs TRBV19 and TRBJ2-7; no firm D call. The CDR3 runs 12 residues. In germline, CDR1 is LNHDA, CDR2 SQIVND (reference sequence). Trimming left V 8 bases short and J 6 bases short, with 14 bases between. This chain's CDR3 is CASGSSASEQYF. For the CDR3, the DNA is TGTGCCAGTGGGTCGTCGGCTAGCGAGCAGTACTTC.

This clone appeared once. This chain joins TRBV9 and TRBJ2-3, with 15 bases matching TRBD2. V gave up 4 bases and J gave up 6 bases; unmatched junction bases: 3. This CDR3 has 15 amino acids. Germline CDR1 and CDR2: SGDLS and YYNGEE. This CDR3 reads CASSLGLAGGDTQYF. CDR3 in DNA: TGTGCCAGCAGCCTGGGACTAGCGGGGGGTGATACGCAGTATTTT.

The CDR3 spells CACQTGGLAVSYEQYF. In DNA form, the CDR3 reads TGTGCCTGCCAAACTGGGGGGCTAGCGGTCTCCTACGAGCAGTACTTC. The chain combines TRBV30 with TRBJ2-7; D is perhaps TRBD2 (7 bases). This CDR3 comprises 16 residues. The germline CDR1 and CDR2 sequences are GTSNPN and SVGIG (reference sequence). V was trimmed by 6 bases and J by 0 bases, leaving 21 bases between them.

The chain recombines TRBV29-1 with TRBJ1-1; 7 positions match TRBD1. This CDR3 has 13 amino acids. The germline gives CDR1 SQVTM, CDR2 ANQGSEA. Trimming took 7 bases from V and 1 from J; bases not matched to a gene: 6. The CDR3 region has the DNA TGCAGCGCAACCCGGGACAGGAACACTGAAGCTTTCTTT. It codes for CSATRDRNTEAFF.

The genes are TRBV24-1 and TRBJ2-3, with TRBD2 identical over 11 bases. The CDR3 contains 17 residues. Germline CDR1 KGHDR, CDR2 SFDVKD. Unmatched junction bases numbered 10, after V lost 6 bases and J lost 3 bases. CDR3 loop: CATSPTSGGAPTDTQYF. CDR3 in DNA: TGTGCCACCAGTCCCACTAGCGGGGGCGCCCCTACAGATACGCAGTATTTT.

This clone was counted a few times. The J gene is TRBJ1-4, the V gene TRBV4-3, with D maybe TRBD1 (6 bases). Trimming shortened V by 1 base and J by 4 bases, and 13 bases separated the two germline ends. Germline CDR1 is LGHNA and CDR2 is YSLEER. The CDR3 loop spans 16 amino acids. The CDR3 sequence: CASSQALTGFNEKLFF. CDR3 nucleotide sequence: TGCGCCAGCAGCCAAGCACTGACAGGCTTTAATGAAAAACTGTTTTTT.

The CDR3 nucleotides read TGTGCCAGCAGCTTAGGACAGGGAAGAGGGGCCAGTGAGCAGTTCTTC. It translates to CASSLGQGRGASEQFF. This sequence joins TRBV7-2 and TRBJ2-1, with 7 bases aligning to TRBD1. The V segment lost 1 base and the J segment 9 bases; nucleotides outside the gene matches: 12. The V gene's germline CDR1 is SGHTA and CDR2 FQGNSA. The length of the CDR3 is 16 residues.

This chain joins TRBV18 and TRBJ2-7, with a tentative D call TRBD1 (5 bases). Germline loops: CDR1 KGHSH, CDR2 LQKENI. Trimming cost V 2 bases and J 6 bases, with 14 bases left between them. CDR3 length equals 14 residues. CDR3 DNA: TGTGCCAGCTCACCAGGCAGGGCTTTTTCCGAGCAGTACTTC. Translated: CASSPGRAFSEQYF.